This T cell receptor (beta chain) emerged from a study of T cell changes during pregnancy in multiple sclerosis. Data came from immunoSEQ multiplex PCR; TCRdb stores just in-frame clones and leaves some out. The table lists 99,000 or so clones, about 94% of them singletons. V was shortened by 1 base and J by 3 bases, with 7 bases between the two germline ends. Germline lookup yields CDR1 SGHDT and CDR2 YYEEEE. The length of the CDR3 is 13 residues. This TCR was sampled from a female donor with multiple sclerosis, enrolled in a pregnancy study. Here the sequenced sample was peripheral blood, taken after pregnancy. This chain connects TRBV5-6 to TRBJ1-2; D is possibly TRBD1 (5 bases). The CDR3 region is CASSLLRDYGYTF. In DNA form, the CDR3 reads TGTGCCAGCAGCTTGCTCAGGGACTATGGCTACACCTTC. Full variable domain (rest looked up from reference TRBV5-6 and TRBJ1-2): DAGVTQSPTHLIKTRGQQVTLRCSPKSGHDTVSWYQQALGQGPQFIFQYYEEEERQRGNFPDRFSGHQFPNYSSELNVNALLLGDSALYLCASSLLRDYGYTFGSGTRLTVV.